This entry lists 12 T cell receptor beta chains sequenced from one sample in a study of blood T cells in healthy people across ages. A second roughly 7 to 11 cycle PCR used barcoded and J-beta primers. One entry per CDR3 protein results from TCRdb running MiXCR on the 5' RACE reads. The sample includes some 1.4 million distinct CDR3 sequences, approximately 42% of them seen just once. The sequenced material came from blood. These TCRs come from a woman under 30 in good health.

The J gene is TRBJ2-3, the V gene TRBV12-3 or TRBV12-4; D not resolved. CDR3 length equals 17 residues. V shed 3 bases and J shed 2 bases, with 18 bases lying between them. In DNA, the CDR3 is TGTGCCAGCAGTTTTATAACCCAGGCGGTTAACACAGATACGCAGTATTTT. Translating it yields CASSFITQAVNTDTQYF.

This clonotype has just a few counts. A single base separates this from a much larger clone, so it may be a read error. This chain connects TRBV27 to TRBJ1-5, with D perhaps TRBD1 (5 bases). The CDR3 contains 15 residues. The V gene's germline CDR1 is MNHEY and CDR2 SMNVEV (reference sequence). CDR3 amino acids: CAGSPTWAGDQPQHF. CDR3 in DNA: TGTGCCGGCAGCCCAACGTGGGCGGGGGATCAGCCCCAGCATTTT.

CDR3 bases: TGTGCCAGCAGCGCCCGCCCCGATAGCGTTCGTGAGCAGTACTTC. This gives the protein CASSARPDSVREQYF. The V call is TRBV9, the J call TRBJ2-5; D is perhaps TRBD2 (5 bases). V dropped 3 bases and J dropped 11 bases, with 23 bases sitting between them. The CDR3 is made up of 15 amino acids. CDR1 and CDR2 from the germline V gene are SGDLS and YYNGEE. Together with reference TRBV9 and TRBJ2-5, the CDR3 gives the full variable domain: DSGVTQTPKHLITATGQRVTLRCSPRSGDLSVYWYQQSLDQGLQFLIQYYNGEERAKGNILERFSAQQFPDLHSELNLSSLELGDSALYFCASSARPDSVREQYFGPGTRLLVL.

The V call is TRBV21-1, the J call TRBJ1-4; TRBD1, the table's D call, was not compared with the DNA. TRBV21-1 is tagged as a pseudogene. The CDR3 is 14 residues long. The CDR3 DNA sequence: TGTGCCAGGGCGGCGGACAGGGATAATGAAAAACTGTTTTTT. Encoded protein: CARAADRDNEKLFF.

The chain uses TRBV3-1 and TRBJ2-1; possible D gene TRBD1, 5 bases. V lost 0 bases, J lost 4 bases, and 13 bases lay in between. CDR1 is LGHDT, CDR2 YNNKEL, per germline (reference sequence). This CDR3 is 16 amino acids long. The CDR3 DNA is TGTGCCAGCAGCCAAGAGGTTAGCAGGGATTACAATGAGCAGTTCTTC. Translation: CASSQEVSRDYNEQFF.

The chain links TRBV3-1 to TRBJ1-2; D ambiguous. The V gene lost 0 bases and the J gene lost 8 bases, with 16 bases spanning the gap. The CDR3 sequence is 15 residues long. CDR1 and CDR2 from the germline V gene are LGHDT and YNNKEL (reference sequence). CDR3 bases: TGTGCCAGCAGCCAAGATCGGATTTTGGCAGAGGGCTACACCTTC. Translated, it gives CASSQDRILAEGYTF.

For this clonotype: Being one base from a much bigger clone, this may be a read error. This chain uses TRBV9 with TRBJ1-1; D unresolved. With 0 bases removed from V and 0 bases from J, the gap between germline ends came to 3 bases. Germline values: CDR1 SGDLS, CDR2 YYNGEE. CDR3 size: 13 residues. The CDR3 spells CASSVEMNTEAFF. The DNA for the CDR3 is TGTGCCAGCAGCGTAGAGATGAACACTGAAGCTTTCTTT.

This clonotype occurred a few times. This chain links TRBV9 with TRBJ2-7; tentative D call: TRBD1 (5 bases). V lost 0 bases and J lost 2, with 9 bases in between. Per germline, CDR1 SGDLS and CDR2 YYNGEE. The CDR3 has 14 residues. The DNA of the CDR3 is TGTGCCAGCAGCGTAGGGACATATACCTACGAGCAGTACTTC. Translation gives CASSVGTYTYEQYF.

This clonotype was picked up a small number of times. V and J are TRBV20-1 and TRBJ2-7; D remains ambiguous. Germline CDR1 DFQATT, CDR2 SNEGSKA (reference sequence). V was cut by 5 bases and J by 2 bases, with 16 bases left in between. The CDR3 is 14 amino acids. CDR3 coding DNA: TGCAGTGCTTTCCGACTGGATAGGACCTACGAGCAGTACTTC. Its protein product is CSAFRLDRTYEQYF.

This clonotype was observed a few times. The gene calls are TRBV11-2 and TRBJ2-3; D possibly corresponds to TRBD2 (5 bases). Germline V gene sequence: CDR1 SGHAT, CDR2 FQNNGV. Trimming took off 5 bases at V and 5 bases at J, with 20 bases between the two ends. The CDR3 extends over 16 amino acids. The CDR3 loop reads CASSPQGLNPGDTQYF. In DNA form, the CDR3 reads TGTGCCAGCAGCCCCCAAGGACTGAACCCCGGAGATACGCAGTATTTT. The whole variable domain, remainder taken from reference TRBV11-2 and TRBJ2-3, is EAGVAQSPRYKIIEKRQSVAFWCNPISGHATLYWYQQILGQGPKLLIQFQNNGVVDDSQLPKDRFSAERLKGVDSTLKIQPAKLEDSAVYLCASSPQGLNPGDTQYFGPGTRLTVL.

This clonotype has just a few counts. V usage is TRBV27 and J usage is TRBJ1-4, with a possible D match to TRBD1 (6 bases). Germline CDR1 and CDR2: MNHEY and SMNVEV (reference sequence). V was trimmed by 6 bases and J by 1 base, leaving 15 bases between them. The CDR3 loop spans 16 amino acids. CDR3 in DNA: TGTGCCAGCAGCGGGGGGGGGCTCATAACTAATGAAAAACTGTTTTTT. Translation gives CASSGGGLITNEKLFF. Complete variable domain (other parts from reference TRBV27 and TRBJ1-4): EAQVTQNPRYLITVTGKKLTVTCSQNMNHEYMSWYRQDPGLGLRQIYYSMNVEVTDKGDVPEGYKVSRKEKRNFPLILESPSPNQTSLYFCASSGGGLITNEKLFFGSGTQLSVL.

This chain links TRBV9 with TRBJ1-3; 9 bases are a match to TRBD1. Germline V CDR1 and CDR2: SGDLS, YYNGEE. The CDR3 consists of 15 residues. The ends lost 4 bases at V and 2 bases at J; junction bases unmatched: 4. The CDR3 nucleotides are TGTGCCAGCAGCTCACGACAGGGGGCTGGAAACACCATATATTTT. Its translation is CASSSRQGAGNTIYF.